These 22 T cell receptor beta chains came from one sample sequenced in a study of graft-versus-host responses after intestinal transplantation. Repertoires were generated with immunoSEQ multiplex PCR, while TCRdb's copy carries only in-frame clones and drops some. This sample yields tens of thousands of clones, of which 90% to 95% are seen a single time; roughly 0.21% belongs to the top ten. These receptors have no known antigen. The sample consisted of unstimulated CD8+ T cells sorted from spleen or lymph node cells, taken before transplant. These receptors came from a human donor who was the organ donor for an intestinal transplant.

The rearrangement joins TRBV7-9 to TRBJ2-1; TRBD1 is a possible D gene (6 bases). Trimming took 6 bases from V and 5 from J, leaving 26 bases between them. This CDR3 is built from 18 residues. The germline V gene has CDR1 SEHNR and CDR2 FQNEAQ (reference sequence). CDR3 region: CASRDPVGTLGANNEQFF. CDR3 coding DNA: TGTGCCAGCAGGGATCCCGTGGGAACGCTGGGGGCGAACAATGAGCAGTTCTTC.

This clone appeared once. V gene TRBV7-9 combines with J gene TRBJ2-7; the D gene is possibly TRBD1 (7 bases). The CDR3 loop spans 16 amino acids. The V end was cut by 4 bases, the J end by 3 bases, with 19 bases between. Germline V CDR1 and CDR2: SEHNR, FQNEAQ (reference sequence). CDR3 amino acids: CASSSAGGQSGYEQYF. In nucleotides, the CDR3 is TGTGCCAGCAGCTCGGCCGGGGGACAGAGTGGCTACGAGCAGTACTTC. The variable domain in full, completed from reference TRBV7-9 and TRBJ2-7, reads DTGVSQNPRHKITKRGQNVTFRCDPISEHNRLYWYRQTLGQGPEFLTYFQNEAQLEKSRLLSDRFSAERPKGSFSTLEIQRTEQGDSAMYLCASSSAGGQSGYEQYFGPGTRLTVT.

The rearrangement links TRBV30 to TRBJ1-2, with 9 bases that match TRBD1. The CDR3 has 13 amino acids. CDR1 and CDR2 (germline): GTSNPN, SVGIG (reference sequence). V gave up 6 bases and J gave up 3 bases; unmatched junction bases: 5. CDR3 coding DNA: TGTGCCTGCTGGGGACAGGGAGACTATGGCTACACCTTC. This encodes CACWGQGDYGYTF. Full variable domain (rest looked up from reference TRBV30 and TRBJ1-2): SQTIHQWPATLVQPVGSPLSLECTVEGTSNPNLYWYRQAAGRGLQLLFYSVGIGQISSEVPQNLSASRPQDRQFILSSKKLLLSDSGFYLCACWGQGDYGYTFGSGTRLTVV.

V and J are TRBV9 and TRBJ1-2; TRBD1 agrees at 7 bases. The CDR3 totals 14 residues. Germline CDR1 reads SGDLS; CDR2 reads YYNGEE. V lost 3 bases and J lost 3; bases outside the gene matches: 5. DNA for the CDR3: TGTGCCAGCAGCGCGGCCGGGACAGACTATGGCTACACCTTC. Translating it yields CASSAAGTDYGYTF.

The chain joins TRBV2 to TRBJ2-7, with 7 nucleotides matching TRBD1. From germline, CDR1 is SNHLY and CDR2 FYNNEI. With 6 bases clipped from V and 3 bases from J, the junction kept 8 bases outside the gene matches. The CDR3 has 14 amino acids. CDR3 DNA: TGTGCCAGCAGCCTACAGGGGCTATACTACGAGCAGTACTTC. It specifies CASSLQGLYYEQYF.

This rearrangement joins TRBV4-1 to TRBJ1-1; D uncertain. CDR3 length equals 16 residues. Trimming shortened V by 1 base and J by 1 base, and 13 bases separated the two germline ends. In germline, CDR1 is MGHRA, CDR2 YSYEKL. CDR3 bases: TGCGCCAGCAGCCAAGTGGGCACATACCCGAACACTGAAGCTTTCTTT. Translating it yields CASSQVGTYPNTEAFF.

CDR3: CASSLLKVGAYNEQFF. The CDR3 region has the DNA TGTGCCAGCAGCCTACTTAAGGTGGGGGCCTACAATGAGCAGTTCTTC. This chain links TRBV9 with TRBJ2-1, with D tentatively TRBD1 or TRBD2 (5 bases each). The germline gives CDR1 SGDLS, CDR2 YYNGEE. The CDR3 runs to 16 residues. V was trimmed by 4 bases and J by 2 bases, leaving 16 bases between them.

The CDR3 sequence is CASSLGSYNSPLHF. Here the CDR3 DNA reads TGTGCCAGCAGTTTAGGGTCCTATAATTCACCCCTCCACTTT. This chain connects TRBV27 to TRBJ1-6; no clear D. The CDR3 length is 14 residues. Germline loops: CDR1 MNHEY, CDR2 SMNVEV (reference sequence). Trimming cost V 2 bases and J 1 base, with 3 bases left between them.

The genes are TRBV19 and TRBJ1-6; 9 bases fit TRBD1. The ends lost 6 bases at V and 7 bases at J; junction bases unmatched: 13. The germline gives CDR1 LNHDA, CDR2 SQIVND (reference sequence). The CDR3 loop spans 17 amino acids. CDR3 in DNA: TGTGCCAGTAGCCCAGGGCCGGGACAGGGTGGCAATTCACCCCTCCACTTT. It translates to CASSPGPGQGGNSPLHF.

This clone appeared once. The J gene is TRBJ2-7, the V gene TRBV27, with 11 bases fitting TRBD1. There are 12 residues in the CDR3. CDR1 and CDR2 from the germline V gene are MNHEY and SMNVEV (reference sequence). Trimming at V came to 8 bases and at J to 7 bases, leaving 4 bases not matched to a gene. CDR3 in DNA: TGTGCCAGCGGACAGGGGGCTGGGGAGCAGTACTTC. Translation gives CASGQGAGEQYF.

On this clone itself: The junction and the germline gene differ at one end; a read error may be behind it. The genes are TRBV7-7 and TRBJ2-1, with 8 bases identical to TRBD1. This CDR3 spans 20 amino acids. The germline V gene encodes CDR1 SSHAT and CDR2 FNYEAQ (reference sequence). CDR3 sequence: CASSSGWAGGSLPLQYEQFF. As DNA, the CDR3 is TGTGCTAGCAGCTCCGGGTGGGCAGGGGGCAGCCTACCACTCCAATATGAGCAGTTCTTC.

The chain uses TRBV28 and TRBJ1-5; TRBD1 matches at 7 bases. V dropped 4 bases and J dropped 4; count of bases not matched to a gene: 7. The CDR3 has 15 residues. The germline gives CDR1 MDHEN, CDR2 SYDVKM. The CDR3 DNA reads as TGTGCCAGCAGTTCACCACAGGGGAAGAATCAGCCCCAGCATTTT. The encoded protein is CASSSPQGKNQPQHF.

As DNA, the CDR3 is TGTGCCAGCAGCGCTGGCGGGGGCGGAACAGATACGCAGTATTTT. Residues: CASSAGGGGTDTQYF. The chain links TRBV9 to TRBJ2-3, with TRBD2 as a possible D gene (7 bases). The germline V gene has CDR1 SGDLS and CDR2 YYNGEE. Deletions cut 3 bases from V and 3 bases from J, with 14 bases between. The CDR3 is made up of 15 amino acids.

The chain combines TRBV7-6 with TRBJ2-1, with 10 bases lining up with TRBD2. The J segment lost 5 bases and the V segment lost 0 bases, leaving 4 bases of the junction unmatched. The CDR3 length is 16 residues. Per the germline V gene, CDR1 is SGHVS and CDR2 is FNYEAQ. The CDR3 DNA reads as TGTGCCAGCAGCTTAGCACTAGCGGGGACTAACAATGAGCAGTTCTTC. Encoded protein: CASSLALAGTNNEQFF.

This clone has only one observation. The gene calls are TRBV4-3 and TRBJ1-6; tentatively, D is TRBD1 (5 bases). CDR1 is LGHNA, CDR2 YSLEER, per germline. The CDR3 contains 17 residues. Trimming removed 2 bases at V and 2 bases at J, with 13 bases between. CDR3 nucleotide sequence: TGCGCCAGCAGCCAAAGTTCGGGGCCAGCCTATAATTCACCCCTCCACTTT. Encoded protein: CASSQSSGPAYNSPLHF.

This chain links TRBV28 with TRBJ2-7; TRBD1 matches at 8 bases. Losses at the gene ends were 5 bases for V and 4 bases for J; bases not matched to a gene: 7. Germline lookup yields CDR1 MDHEN and CDR2 SYDVKM. CDR3 length: 14 residues. The CDR3: CASSPLTGEYEQYF. In DNA form, the CDR3 reads TGTGCCAGCAGTCCCCTGACAGGGGAATACGAGCAGTACTTC.

CDR3 sequence: CASSPGFSGEPTYEQYF. Written as DNA, the CDR3 is TGCGCCAGCAGCCCCGGGTTTAGCGGGGAACCTACCTACGAGCAGTACTTC. The V gene is TRBV4-3, the J gene TRBJ2-7; 8 bases map to TRBD2. Germline V CDR1 and CDR2: LGHNA, YSLEER. The CDR3 extends over 17 amino acids. J was trimmed by 2 bases and V by 4 bases; bases with no gene match: 13.

The chain is built from TRBV6-1 and TRBJ2-7, with 7 nucleotides matching TRBD1. Germline CDR1 reads MNHNS; CDR2 reads SASEGT. V was pared by 1 base and J by 3 bases, with 9 bases of the junction left unmatched. The CDR3 sequence is 16 residues long. The CDR3: CASSEGRQGQLYEQYF. The CDR3 DNA follows: TGTGCCAGCAGTGAAGGACGGCAGGGACAGCTCTACGAGCAGTACTTC.

The J gene is TRBJ2-7, the V gene TRBV6-5, with a possible D match to TRBD1 (6 bases). The germline V gene has CDR1 MNHEY and CDR2 SVGAGI. V was clipped by 8 bases and J by 2 bases, with 16 bases between them. The CDR3 totals 14 residues. This chain's CDR3 is CASGTGTKAYEQYF. The CDR3 region has the DNA TGTGCCAGCGGGACCGGGACAAAGGCCTACGAGCAGTACTTC.

The genes are TRBV13 and TRBJ2-5, with D unresolved. Trimming took 0 bases from V and 4 from J, leaving 3 bases between them. The CDR3 extends over 12 amino acids. CDR1 and CDR2 from the germline V gene are PRHDT and FYEKMQ (reference sequence). The CDR3 nucleotides read TGTGCCAGCAGCTTAGGGGTAGAGACCCAGTACTTC. Its protein product is CASSLGVETQYF.

The chain joins TRBV7-9 to TRBJ1-1; D is perhaps TRBD1 (6 bases). Trimming took 8 bases from V and 0 from J, leaving 16 bases between them. The CDR3 spans 15 residues. Germline-derived CDR1 and CDR2 are SEHNR and FQNEAQ (reference sequence). The CDR3 sequence: CASGFQTGLNTEAFF. The CDR3 nucleotides are TGTGCCAGCGGATTTCAGACAGGCTTGAACACTGAAGCTTTCTTT.

V is TRBV27 and J is TRBJ1-2; TRBD1 matches at 7 bases. CDR1 and CDR2 from the germline V gene are MNHEY and SMNVEV (reference sequence). This CDR3 region has 14 residues. V trimming: 2 bases; J trimming: 5 bases; junction bases outside the gene matches: 5. The DNA of the CDR3 is TGTGCCAGCAGTTTACGTGGCAGGGGGTATGGCTACACCTTC. Encoded protein: CASSLRGRGYGYTF.